One sample yielded the 31 T cell receptor beta chains listed below, sequenced in a study of vaccination effects on CD4 cells after COVID-19. ViraFEST expansion of antigen-specific CD4+ T cells with viral peptide pools preceded sequencing. Culturing for roughly 10 days preceded CD4+ T cell isolation. Every participant took two doses of the BNT162b2 or mRNA-1273 vaccine. Only in-frame clones appear in the TCRdb table, and some are missing; sequencing was by immunoSEQ multiplex PCR. The sample comprises approximately 30,000 clones, about 80% of which are singletons, and over 1.1% rests with the top ten. Their target antigens are unknown. The sequenced sample was CD4+ T cells from PBMCs cultured with HCoV-NL63 spike peptides, obtained after COVID-19 vaccination. Every receptor here comes from a human donor who received a COVID-19 vaccine. Some clones in this sample may be carry-over from other donors' samples.

This chain joins TRBV28 and TRBJ1-2; D remains unclear. The V end lost 8 bases, the J end lost 2 bases, and 12 bases lay between the germline ends. The germline gives CDR1 MDHEN, CDR2 SYDVKM. The CDR3 sequence is 13 residues long. CDR3 nucleotide sequence: TGTGCCAGCTCTTTATCACAAAACTATGGCTACACCTTC. Translated, it gives CASSLSQNYGYTF.

The rearrangement uses TRBV7-2 and TRBJ2-2; no clear D gene. The CDR3 has 12 residues. Trimming stripped 4 bases from V and 11 bases from J, with 11 bases between. Per the germline V gene, CDR1 is SGHTA and CDR2 is FQGNSA. In DNA, the CDR3 is TGTGCCAGCAGCTCCCCCCGCGGTGAGCTGTTTTTT. Translated: CASSSPRGELFF.

The CDR3 loop reads CASRVGSYEQYV. The CDR3, as DNA: TGTGCCAGCAGGGTTGGGAGCTACGAGCAGTACGTC. This chain joins TRBV2 and TRBJ2-7; TRBD2 might be the D (5 bases). Germline V gene sequence: CDR1 SNHLY, CDR2 FYNNEI. The CDR3 contains 12 residues. The V end was cut by 6 bases, the J end by 3 bases, with 9 bases between.

The chain recombines TRBV3-1 (or the pseudogene TRBV3-2) with TRBJ2-7, with D hard to call. The CDR3 spans 14 residues. V was clipped by 3 bases and J by 0 bases, with 9 bases between them. Germline CDR1 LGHDT, CDR2 YNNKEL (reference sequence). The CDR3 loop is CASSQDPLSYEQYV. DNA for the CDR3: TGTGCCAGCAGCCAGGATCCACTCTCCTACGAGCAGTACGTC.

The chain is built from TRBV3-1 (or the pseudogene TRBV3-2) and TRBJ1-1, with a tentative D call TRBD1 (5 bases). The CDR3 is 14 residues long. Trimming shortened V by 0 bases and J by 3 bases, and 8 bases separated the two germline ends. Germline CDR1 LGHDT, CDR2 YNNKEL (reference sequence). DNA for the CDR3: TGTGCCAGCAGCCAAGAGCAGGGAGACACTGAAGCTTTCTTT. As protein: CASSQEQGDTEAFF.

The J gene is TRBJ1-2, the V gene TRBV7-3; 9 nucleotides line up with TRBD1. CDR3 length equals 16 residues. The germline CDR1 and CDR2 sequences are SGHTA and FQGTGA. With V trimmed by 6 bases and J by 7 bases, 15 bases remained unmatched. CDR3: CASRDTGGASSSGYTF. In DNA form, the CDR3 reads TGTGCCAGCAGAGATACAGGGGGCGCTTCTTCTTCTGGCTACACCTTC.

The V call is TRBV2, the J call TRBJ2-5; 16 nucleotides align to TRBD2. The CDR3 is made up of 17 amino acids. With 3 bases clipped from V and 5 bases from J, the junction kept 6 bases outside the gene matches. The germline V gene encodes CDR1 SNHLY and CDR2 FYNNEI. The CDR3 DNA is TGTGCCAGCAGTGACTCGGGACTAGCGGGGGGGTGGGAGACCCAGTACTTC. It is translated as CASSDSGLAGGWETQYF.

The table lists this clone with a count of one. For the CDR3, the DNA is TGTGCCAGCAGCTTAGCGCTTGGTGCAGGGAGGAAAGCTTTCTTT. Its translation: CASSLALGAGRKAFF. The V gene is TRBV7-8, the J gene TRBJ1-1, with D possibly being TRBD1 (5 bases). The CDR3 loop spans 15 amino acids. The V gene lost 0 bases and the J gene lost 9 bases, with 17 bases spanning the gap. Germline V CDR1 and CDR2: SGHVS, FQNEAQ. Looking up the rest from reference TRBV7-8 and TRBJ1-1 gives the full variable domain: GAGVSQSPRYKVAKRGQDVALRCDPISGHVSLFWYQQALGQGPEFLTYFQNEAQLDKSGLPSDRFFAERPEGSVSTLKIQRTQQEDSAVYLCASSLALGAGRKAFFGQGTRLTVV.

This chain connects TRBV5-1 to TRBJ2-3; unclear D gene. Trimming left V 0 bases short and J 1 base short, with 3 bases between. The CDR3 covers 13 residues. Germline CDR1 reads SGHRS; CDR2 reads YFSETQ. CDR3 sequence: CASSLGRTDTQYF. The CDR3 DNA sequence: TGCGCCAGCAGCTTGGGGCGCACAGATACGCAGTATTTT.

The chain employs TRBV6-4 and TRBJ1-2, with 8 nucleotides matching TRBD1. The CDR3 runs to 15 residues. Germline V gives CDR1 MRHNA, CDR2 SNTAGT. V trimming: 4 bases; J trimming: 4 bases; junction bases outside the gene matches: 8. The CDR3 region has the DNA TGTGCCAGCAGTGCGACAGGGGCAGCAGTCTATGGCTACACCTTC. Protein product: CASSATGAAVYGYTF.

This clone was observed a handful of times. This rearrangement joins TRBV28 to TRBJ2-7, with TRBD1 matching over 10 bases. There are 16 residues in the CDR3. V lost 5 bases and J lost 5; bases outside the gene matches: 12. The V gene's germline CDR1 is MDHEN and CDR2 SYDVKM. Here the CDR3 DNA reads TGTGCCAGCAGTCGGGGACAGGGGTCTCCCAGGAACGAGCAGTACGTC. It codes for CASSRGQGSPRNEQYV.

This chain connects TRBV3-1 (or the pseudogene TRBV3-2) to TRBJ2-5; no clear D gene. The length of the CDR3 is 12 residues. Germline V gives CDR1 LGHDT, CDR2 YNNKEL (reference sequence). Trimming removed 0 bases at V and 4 bases at J, with 3 bases between. CDR3 nucleotides: TGTGCCAGCAGCCAAGATGGAGAGACCCAGTACTTC. It is translated as CASSQDGETQYF.

The V call is TRBV23-1, the J call TRBJ1-4, with 10 nucleotides matching TRBD1. TRBV23-1 is an open reading frame, and its role is uncertain. The CDR3 loop spans 19 amino acids. V was clipped by 4 bases and J by 0 bases; unmatched bases: 11. The CDR3 bases are TGCGCCAGCAGTCGGCCGGACAGGGGGGATGTCTCAACTAATGAAAAACTGTTTTTT. It is translated as CASSRPDRGDVSTNEKLFF.

V usage is TRBV2 and J usage is TRBJ1-2; 8 nucleotides match TRBD1. The germline V gene encodes CDR1 SNHLY and CDR2 FYNNEI. This CDR3 is built from 12 residues. Trimming at V came to 8 bases and at J to 8 bases, leaving 7 bases not matched to a gene. The chain's CDR3 is CASGDRRDGYTF. Here the CDR3 DNA reads TGTGCCAGCGGGGACAGGCGGGACGGCTACACCTTC. The full variable domain, completed using reference TRBV2 and TRBJ1-2, is EPEVTQTPSHQVTQMGQEVILRCVPISNHLYFYWYRQILGQKVEFLVSFYNNEISEKSEIFDDQFSVERPDGSNFTLKIRSTKLEDSAMYFCASGDRRDGYTFGSGTRLTVV.

DNA for the CDR3: TGTGCCAGCAGTTACTCGGGACAGTATTATGGCTACACCTTC. Translated, it gives CASSYSGQYYGYTF. V usage is TRBV6-5 and J usage is TRBJ1-2; 7 nucleotides match TRBD1. J was trimmed by 5 bases and V by 0 bases; bases with no gene match: 3. The CDR3 is made up of 14 amino acids. Germline V gives CDR1 MNHEY, CDR2 SVGAGI.

The CDR3 sequence: CASSPGHYTEAFF. As DNA, the CDR3 is TGTGCCAGCAGCCCCGGGCATTACACTGAAGCTTTCTTT. The chain uses TRBV3-1 (or the pseudogene TRBV3-2) and TRBJ1-1; D gene unclear. The germline CDR1 and CDR2 sequences are LGHDT and YNNKEL (reference sequence). V gave up 4 bases and J gave up 3 bases, with 9 bases separating them. This CDR3 region has 13 residues.

Here the CDR3 DNA reads TGCGCCAGCAGCTCCCTAGCGGAAGCCATAACGCAGTATTTT. As protein: CASSSLAEAITQYF. The V call is TRBV5-1, the J call TRBJ2-3; 7 positions agree with TRBD2. The CDR3 totals 14 residues. Germline loops: CDR1 SGHRS, CDR2 YFSETQ. Trimming cost V 3 bases and J 9 bases; bases outside gene matches: 10.

The chain employs TRBV24-1 and TRBJ1-5; no clear D. The germline gives CDR1 KGHDR, CDR2 SFDVKD. This CDR3 spans 20 amino acids. V was shortened by 0 bases and J by 0 bases, with 20 bases between the two germline ends. CDR3 coding DNA: TGTGCCACCAGTGATTTGTTCCGCTTTCCGGCAATTCATAGCAATCAGCCCCAGCATTTT. As protein: CATSDLFRFPAIHSNQPQHF.

The rearrangement links TRBV12-5 to TRBJ1-1; no reliable D call. This CDR3 is built from 13 residues. V shed 5 bases and J shed 4 bases, with 11 bases lying between them. Per germline, CDR1 LGHNT and CDR2 FRNRAP. The CDR3 reads CASGGDLPTEAFF. The CDR3 DNA follows: TGTGCTAGTGGTGGTGACCTTCCCACTGAAGCTTTCTTT.

This chain connects TRBV4-1 to TRBJ2-3; 8 bases fit TRBD2. The germline V gene encodes CDR1 MGHRA and CDR2 YSYEKL. V trimming: 2 bases; J trimming: 2 bases; junction bases outside the gene matches: 6. The CDR3 totals 16 residues. This chain's CDR3 is CASSQSSGGVTDTQYF. CDR3 coding DNA: TGCGCCAGCAGCCAATCTTCCGGGGGGGTCACAGATACGCAGTATTTT.

The chain links TRBV4-3 to TRBJ2-3, with 11 bases matching TRBD2. There are 17 residues in the CDR3. V shed 4 bases and J 2 bases; nucleotides not matched to a gene: 8. From germline, CDR1 is LGHNA and CDR2 YSLEER. The CDR3, as DNA: TGCGCCAGCAGCCTACCCGGGACTAGCGGAACCACAGATACGCAGTATTTT. Protein sequence: CASSLPGTSGTTDTQYF.

This chain joins TRBV19 and TRBJ2-5; 11 bases fit TRBD2. CDR3 length: 17 residues. CDR1 and CDR2 from the germline V gene are LNHDA and SQIVND (reference sequence). Trimming at V came to 5 bases and at J to 1 base, leaving 9 bases not matched to a gene. The CDR3: CASSPRGLAGGQETQYF. The CDR3 nucleotides are TGTGCCAGTAGTCCTCGAGGGCTAGCGGGGGGCCAAGAGACCCAGTACTTC.

The chain has TRBV19 and TRBJ2-7, with a tentative D call TRBD1 (6 bases). CDR3 length: 13 amino acids. V lost 5 bases, J lost 6 bases, and 14 bases lay in between. Germline CDR1 LNHDA, CDR2 SQIVND (reference sequence). CDR3 residues: CASSPHRDGEQYV. Here the CDR3 DNA reads TGTGCCAGTAGTCCTCACAGGGATGGCGAGCAGTACGTC.

This chain uses TRBV7-3 with TRBJ2-1; 9 positions agree with TRBD2. Germline CDR1 SGHTA, CDR2 FQGTGA. The CDR3 extends over 15 amino acids. With V trimmed by 5 bases and J by 4 bases, 6 bases remained unmatched. CDR3 residues: CASSKSGGSYNEQFF. In DNA, the CDR3 is TGTGCCAGCAGCAAAAGCGGGGGGTCGTACAATGAGCAGTTCTTC. Using reference TRBV7-3 and TRBJ2-1 for the parts outside the CDR3, the full variable domain is GAGVSQTPSNKVTEKGKYVELRCDPISGHTALYWYRQSLGQGPEFLIYFQGTGAADDSGLPNDRFFAVRPEGSVSTLKIQRTERGDSAVYLCASSKSGGSYNEQFFGPGTRLTVL.

V usage is TRBV19 and J usage is TRBJ2-7; 7 nucleotides agree with TRBD1. This CDR3 has 16 amino acids. V trimming: 5 bases; J trimming: 6 bases; junction bases outside the gene matches: 16. Germline CDR1 is LNHDA and CDR2 is SQIVND (reference sequence). The CDR3 is CASSPTGSVIVGEQYV. Here the CDR3 DNA reads TGTGCCAGTAGTCCGACAGGGTCGGTGATCGTCGGCGAGCAGTACGTC.

The rearrangement uses TRBV12-3 or TRBV12-4 and TRBJ2-7; D is possibly TRBD1 or TRBD2 (6 bases each). This CDR3 is 13 amino acids long. V was clipped by 5 bases and J by 4 bases, with 12 bases between them. The CDR3 here is CASSQTGRYEQYV. The CDR3 nucleotides read TGTGCCAGCAGTCAAACAGGGAGGTACGAGCAGTACGTC.

The gene calls are TRBV4-3 and TRBJ2-1; TRBD2 matches 16 bases. This CDR3 is built from 19 residues. Trimming took 6 bases from V and 0 from J; bases not matched to a gene: 8. Germline-derived CDR1 and CDR2 are LGHNA and YSLEER. The CDR3 sequence: CASRPGTSGGASSYNEQFF. The CDR3 DNA follows: TGCGCCAGCAGGCCCGGGACTAGCGGGGGGGCTAGCTCCTACAATGAGCAGTTCTTC.

Only one count was recorded for this clone. The chain links TRBV5-1 to TRBJ2-3; D is unclear. Looked up from germline, CDR1 is SGHRS and CDR2 is YFSETQ. The CDR3 contains 12 residues. Trimming removed 0 bases at V and 5 bases at J, with 4 bases between. The CDR3: CASSLDRDTQYF. The CDR3 DNA reads TGCGCCAGCAGCTTGGATCGAGATACGCAGTATTTT.

The chain is built from TRBV7-3 and TRBJ1-1; no firm D call. CDR3 size: 12 residues. Germline V gene lookup returns CDR1 SGHTA and CDR2 FQGTGA. Trimming pared 6 bases from V and 4 bases from J, leaving 9 bases between. The CDR3 region is CASRRSSTEAFF. In DNA, the CDR3 is TGTGCCAGCAGACGGAGTAGCACTGAAGCTTTCTTT.

The genes are TRBV27 and TRBJ2-5; possible D gene TRBD2, 6 bases. Germline V gene data show CDR1 as MNHEY and CDR2 as SMNVEV (reference sequence). Trimming took 5 bases from V and 3 from J, leaving 16 bases between them. The CDR3 spans 15 residues. CDR3 DNA sequence: TGTGCCAGCAGTCCCATCGGCGGGGTAGAAGAGACCCAGTACTTC. Residues: CASSPIGGVEETQYF.

This clone was seen a few times. The J gene is TRBJ1-3, the V gene TRBV30; D is possibly TRBD1 (6 bases). Trimming shortened V by 4 bases and J by 0 bases, and 19 bases separated the two germline ends. The CDR3 has 17 residues. CDR1 is GTSNPN, CDR2 SVGIG, per germline (reference sequence). The CDR3: CAWKKGGAGSSGNTIYF. CDR3 DNA sequence: TGTGCCTGGAAAAAAGGGGGAGCGGGAAGCTCTGGAAACACCATATATTTT.